This T cell receptor (beta chain) comes out of a study of cytomegalovirus exposure and HLA in healthy donors. 60 Vbeta and 13 Jbeta primers were used in PCR. The protocol was immunoSEQ multiplex PCR, while the TCRdb copy is restricted to in-frame clones and leaves out a portion. The repertoire holds over 70,000 clones, around 68% seen once, with around 20% in the top ten. Per the germline V gene, CDR1 is MNHEY and CDR2 is SVGAGI. CDR3 length: 15 amino acids. With V trimmed by 0 bases and J by 2 bases, 4 bases remained unmatched. Sequenced: PBMCs. The sequence derives from a man aged 30-40 years in good health and CMV-seropositive. The chain has TRBV6-5 and TRBJ2-7; 7 nucleotides agree with TRBD2. The CDR3 protein is CASSYSGLAAYEQYF. CDR3 bases: TGTGCCAGCAGTTACTCAGGGCTAGCGGCCTACGAGCAGTACTTC.